This T cell receptor (beta chain) was retrieved from a study of siplizumab effects on memory and regulatory T cells. This CDR3 region has 14 residues. Germline V CDR1 and CDR2: MNHNY, SVGAGI (reference sequence). The J segment lost 3 bases and the V segment lost 8 bases, leaving 6 bases of the junction unmatched. Study outcomes and limitations: Alloreactive sequences tracing back to unstimulated CD4+ memory cells were significantly reduced by siplizumab. Of the alloreactive clones, only a minor fraction mapped to unstimulated subsets.

Measured with immunoSEQ multiplex PCR; TCRdb has only the in-frame clones, and not every one. The data contain under 85,000 clones, approximately 88% of them singletons. As regards this clone: Its specificity is not known.

Sequencing was carried out using Tregs sorted from blood. This rearrangement joins TRBV6-6 to TRBJ1-2; TRBD1 matches 10 bases. The origin of this receptor is a human donor in good health. The CDR3 reads CASCPGQGDYGYTF. Written as DNA, the CDR3 is TGTGCCAGCTGTCCAGGACAGGGGGACTATGGCTACACCTTC.